Listed here are 22 T cell receptor beta chains from one sample, sequenced in a study of blood T cell repertoires in COVID-19. Profiled with immunoSEQ multiplex PCR; TCRdb holds only in-frame clones, not every one. The data show around 260,000 clones, 80% to 90% seen once. Sequencing was performed on PBMCs or T cells enriched from blood (not recorded which). These receptors all come from a man in his thirties or forties with acute COVID-19.

This clone was observed once. The V call is TRBV4-3, the J call TRBJ2-1; TRBD2 aligns across 10 bases. With V trimmed by 4 bases and J by 3 bases, 3 bases remained unmatched. Germline V gene data show CDR1 as LGHNA and CDR2 as YSLEER. The CDR3 extends over 15 amino acids. The CDR3 here is CASSPSGRGYNEQFF. The CDR3 DNA follows: TGCGCCAGCAGCCCAAGCGGGAGGGGCTACAATGAGCAGTTCTTC.

The V call is TRBV5-1, the J call TRBJ2-1; TRBD2 aligns across 11 bases. Germline CDR1 and CDR2: SGHRS and YFSETQ. The CDR3 has 18 residues. With V trimmed by 0 bases and J by 5 bases, 10 bases remained unmatched. The CDR3 DNA reads as TGCGCCAGCAGCTTGGCCCAAATGGCTAGCGGGGGGCACAATGAGCAGTTCTTC. It encodes CASSLAQMASGGHNEQFF.

Only a few counts were recorded for this clone. The chain has TRBV21-1 and TRBJ1-5. TRBV21-1 is designated a pseudogene. The CDR3 runs to 14 residues. CDR3 in DNA: TGTGCCAGCAGCAAAGAGGGGAGGCGTCAGCCCCAGCATTTT. As protein: CASSKEGRRQPQHF.

The rearrangement uses TRBV19 and TRBJ2-5, with a weak D call TRBD1 (6 bases). CDR1 is LNHDA, CDR2 SQIVND, per germline (reference sequence). The CDR3 runs 16 residues. The V end lost 4 bases, the J end lost 4 bases, and 19 bases lay between the germline ends. The CDR3 DNA reads TGTGCCAGTAGTAAGGGAACAGGGAGTGGGCGAGAGACCCAGTACTTC. It is translated as CASSKGTGSGRETQYF.

This clone is a singleton in its sample. This chain joins TRBV5-1 and TRBJ2-5, with 7 bases lining up with TRBD2. Per the germline V gene, CDR1 is SGHRS and CDR2 is YFSETQ. This CDR3 comprises 14 residues. V shed 0 bases, J shed 5 bases, and the junction held 4 bases outside the gene matches. The CDR3 DNA reads TGCGCCAGCAGCTTGGAGCTGGGAGGGGAGACCCAGTACTTC. It is translated as CASSLELGGETQYF.

The rearrangement uses TRBV19 and TRBJ2-1, with D tentatively TRBD2 (6 bases). V lost 6 bases, J lost 4 bases, and 22 bases lay in between. This CDR3 comprises 17 residues. Germline V gives CDR1 LNHDA, CDR2 SQIVND (reference sequence). The CDR3 reads CASRERSGTDIYNEQFF. The CDR3 DNA sequence: TGTGCCAGTAGAGAGCGTTCCGGGACTGACATTTACAATGAGCAGTTCTTC.

This chain connects TRBV28 to TRBJ1-1, with a weak D call TRBD1 (6 bases). Germline V gene sequence: CDR1 MDHEN, CDR2 SYDVKM. V was pared by 2 bases and J by 3 bases, with 13 bases between. This CDR3 comprises 15 residues. The CDR3 bases are TGTGCCAGCAGTTTACTAGGGGGTGGCGACACTGAAGCTTTCTTT. The encoded protein is CASSLLGGGDTEAFF.

The rearrangement links TRBV7-3 to TRBJ2-3, with unresolved D. From germline, CDR1 is SGHTA and CDR2 FQGTGA. The CDR3 has 13 amino acids. V was cut by 2 bases and J by 1 base, with 4 bases left in between. This CDR3 reads CASSLQGTDTQYF. The CDR3 DNA is TGTGCCAGCAGCTTACAGGGCACAGATACGCAGTATTTT. The whole variable domain, filled in from reference TRBV7-3 and TRBJ2-3, reads GAGVSQTPSNKVTEKGKYVELRCDPISGHTALYWYRQSLGQGPEFLIYFQGTGAADDSGLPNDRFFAVRPEGSVSTLKIQRTERGDSAVYLCASSLQGTDTQYFGPGTRLTVL.

The chain is built from TRBV9 and TRBJ2-2, with TRBD2 as a possible D gene (5 bases). The V gene's germline CDR1 is SGDLS and CDR2 YYNGEE. The length of the CDR3 is 14 residues. Deletions cut 2 bases from V and 0 bases from J, with 5 bases between. CDR3 in amino acids: CASSVGANTGELFF. The CDR3 nucleotides are TGTGCCAGCAGCGTCGGGGCGAACACCGGGGAGCTGTTTTTT.

This clone occurred a few times. The chain is built from TRBV7-2 and TRBJ2-2; the D is unclear. The CDR3 loop spans 15 amino acids. CDR1 is SGHTA, CDR2 FQGNSA, per germline. Trimming stripped 6 bases from V and 2 bases from J, with 13 bases between. The CDR3: CASSSHPLNTGELFF. The CDR3 region has the DNA TGTGCCAGCAGTAGCCACCCCTTAAACACCGGGGAGCTGTTTTTT.

This CDR3 reads CASSLRQGTNEKLFF. The DNA for the CDR3 is TGTGCCAGCAGCTTAAGACAGGGGACTAATGAAAAACTGTTTTTT. The V and J genes are TRBV7-9 and TRBJ1-4, with 8 bases identical to TRBD1. Germline V gene data show CDR1 as SEHNR and CDR2 as FQNEAQ (reference sequence). The CDR3 covers 15 residues. Trimming removed 2 bases from V and 2 bases from J; junction bases left unmatched: 1.

This clone came up once. The rearrangement links TRBV18 to TRBJ1-1, with D perhaps TRBD1 (5 bases). Per germline, CDR1 KGHSH and CDR2 LQKENI. The CDR3 length is 15 residues. The ends were cut back, 5 bases at V and 0 bases at J, with 13 bases in the middle. In nucleotides, the CDR3 is TGTGCCAGCTCATTAACAGGAAGCATGAACACTGAAGCTTTCTTT. Translated: CASSLTGSMNTEAFF.

V usage is TRBV19 and J usage is TRBJ1-1; TRBD1 aligns across 9 bases. V was pared by 8 bases and J by 5 bases, with 3 bases of the junction left unmatched. CDR1 is LNHDA and CDR2 is SQIVND in the germline V gene (reference sequence). The CDR3 is 12 amino acids. The CDR3 region is CASGDRGTEAFF. DNA for the CDR3: TGTGCCAGTGGCGACAGGGGGACTGAAGCTTTCTTT.

V and J are TRBV7-9 and TRBJ1-2; tentative D call: TRBD1 (6 bases). The germline V and J ends were trimmed by 6 bases and 4 bases, with 21 bases remaining between them. This CDR3 has 16 residues. The germline CDR1 and CDR2 sequences are SEHNR and FQNEAQ (reference sequence). The CDR3 DNA follows: TGTGCCAGCAGTCAAACCGGGGGGGCTTCAAGCTATGGCTACACCTTC. This sequence encodes CASSQTGGASSYGYTF.

This clone was seen a few times. The chain recombines TRBV5-1 with TRBJ2-1; possible D gene TRBD1, 5 bases. The CDR3 sequence is 16 residues long. Trimming took 1 base from V and 2 from J, leaving 13 bases between them. In germline, CDR1 is SGHRS, CDR2 YFSETQ. The CDR3: CASSLLGQSTYNEQFF. CDR3 nucleotides: TGCGCCAGCAGCTTGTTGGGGCAGTCGACCTACAATGAGCAGTTCTTC.

This chain links TRBV11-3 with TRBJ2-1, with 7 bases matching TRBD1. With 7 bases clipped from V and 3 bases from J, the junction kept 12 bases outside the gene matches. Germline V lookup: CDR1 SGHNT, CDR2 YENEEA. The CDR3 is made up of 16 amino acids. The CDR3 coding sequence is TGTGCCAGCACGTCAGGGGGTGGGGGCCGCTACAATGAGCAGTTCTTC. Its translation: CASTSGGGGRYNEQFF.

The chain carries TRBV2 and TRBJ1-4; 7 nucleotides match TRBD1. This CDR3 is 17 amino acids long. CDR1 is SNHLY and CDR2 is FYNNEI in the germline V gene. V shed 7 bases and J 5 bases; nucleotides not matched to a gene: 16. This CDR3 reads CASTGLLGQVKNEKLFF. The CDR3 DNA reads TGTGCCAGCACCGGACTATTAGGACAGGTCAAAAATGAAAAACTGTTTTTT.

The chain carries TRBV6-5 and TRBJ1-1; D might be TRBD1 (6 bases). The V gene lost 2 bases and the J gene lost 1 base, with 14 bases spanning the gap. Germline assignment: CDR1 MNHEY and CDR2 SVGAGI. There are 16 residues in the CDR3. In nucleotides, the CDR3 is TGTGCCAGCAGTTACGAAATTGGGACAAAGAACACTGAAGCTTTCTTT. Translating it yields CASSYEIGTKNTEAFF.

This clone was counted at least ten times. The chain employs TRBV6-2 or TRBV6-3 and TRBJ1-5; 12 positions match TRBD1. The CDR3 covers 15 residues. Germline V lookup: CDR1 MNHEY, CDR2 SVGEGT. The V and J ends lost 6 bases and 6 bases, in that order; junction bases with no gene match: 6. CDR3 nucleotides: TGTGCCAGCAGCGCCGGGACAGGGGGCGGTCAGCCCCAGCATTTT. It specifies CASSAGTGGGQPQHF.

This chain connects TRBV28 to TRBJ1-6; D gene unclear. The germline V and J ends were trimmed by 6 bases and 7 bases, with 10 bases remaining between them. There are 13 residues in the CDR3. The germline gives CDR1 MDHEN, CDR2 SYDVKM. CDR3 DNA sequence: TGTGCCAGCAGAGAGACTGCGAATTCACCCCTCCACTTT. This encodes CASRETANSPLHF.

J is TRBJ2-1 and V is TRBV9; 12 bases line up with TRBD2. Germline lookup yields CDR1 SGDLS and CDR2 YYNGEE. The CDR3 spans 17 residues. After removal of 0 bases from V and 12 bases from J, the junction contained 13 bases not matched to a gene. CDR3 DNA: TGTGCCAGCAGCGTAGATCCTAGCGGGGGGGCTAATGTCGGGCAGTTCTTC. Translating it yields CASSVDPSGGANVGQFF.

The sample holds one count of this clone. The chain recombines TRBV5-4 with TRBJ1-2; possible D gene TRBD1, 5 bases. CDR1 is SGHNT, CDR2 YYREEE, per germline (reference sequence). Deletions cut 6 bases from V and 2 bases from J, with 20 bases between. CDR3 length equals 16 residues. The CDR3 region has the DNA TGTGCCAGCACCCCGGCCGGGGGTTCAGGCAACTATGGCTACACCTTC. This sequence encodes CASTPAGGSGNYGYTF.